This entry lists 10 T cell receptor beta chains sequenced from one sample in a study of blood T cell repertoires in COVID-19. Libraries were prepared by immunoSEQ multiplex PCR; TCRdb keeps only in-frame clonotypes and omits some of them. The sample gives about 180,000 clones, approximately 80% of which show up once; about 7% is in the top ten. Input material: peripheral blood. These receptors all stem from a human donor in a cohort sampled during active COVID-19.

V and J are TRBV6-6 and TRBJ2-3, with a tentative D call TRBD2 (7 bases). Trimming removed 5 bases at V and 5 bases at J, with 17 bases between. From germline, CDR1 is MNHNY and CDR2 SVGAGI (reference sequence). The CDR3 loop spans 15 amino acids. CDR3 DNA: TGTGCCAGCAGTCTCGGAAGGGGGGGCAAAGATACGCAGTATTTT. Translating it yields CASSLGRGGKDTQYF.

The CDR3 here is CASSEGVGSGVNGYTF. CDR3 nucleotides: TGTGCCAGCAGTGAAGGGGTGGGGAGCGGGGTGAATGGCTACACCTTC. This chain connects TRBV6-1 to TRBJ1-2; unclear D gene. CDR3 length equals 16 residues. V was clipped by 1 base and J by 6 bases, with 18 bases between them. Germline V gives CDR1 MNHNS, CDR2 SASEGT.

This CDR3 reads CASSPTGGQPQHF. In nucleotides, the CDR3 is TGTGCCAGCAGTCCAACGGGTGGCCAGCCCCAGCATTTT. This chain connects TRBV12-3 or TRBV12-4 to TRBJ1-5; D not resolved. CDR3 size: 13 residues. The V end was cut by 5 bases, the J end by 7 bases, with 12 bases between.

The DNA of the CDR3 is TGTGCCAGCAGCTTAGAGAGGTACAATGAGCAGTTCTTC. Encoded protein: CASSLERYNEQFF. The chain carries TRBV11-2 and TRBJ2-1; D remains unclear. The V gene lost 0 bases and the J gene lost 4 bases, with 4 bases spanning the gap. The CDR3 covers 13 residues. The germline V gene encodes CDR1 SGHAT and CDR2 FQNNGV.

This chain links TRBV7-3 with TRBJ2-3; 8 nucleotides align to TRBD2. The germline CDR1 and CDR2 sequences are SGHTA and FQGTGA. The CDR3 length is 14 residues. V lost 5 bases to trimming and J lost 1 base; unmatched junction nucleotides: 2. The CDR3 spells CASSPGGGTDTQYF. DNA of the CDR3: TGTGCCAGCAGCCCCGGGGGGGGCACAGATACGCAGTATTTT. The variable domain in full, with the rest retrieved from reference TRBV7-3 and TRBJ2-3, is GAGVSQTPSNKVTEKGKYVELRCDPISGHTALYWYRQSLGQGPEFLIYFQGTGAADDSGLPNDRFFAVRPEGSVSTLKIQRTERGDSAVYLCASSPGGGTDTQYFGPGTRLTVL.

The rearrangement joins TRBV7-9 to TRBJ1-2, with D tentatively TRBD1 (6 bases). The germline V gene encodes CDR1 SEHNR and CDR2 FQNEAQ (reference sequence). Trimming removed 2 bases at V and 4 bases at J, with 8 bases between. The CDR3 spans 13 residues. The CDR3 sequence: CASSLSTGYGYTF. CDR3 in DNA: TGTGCCAGCAGCTTATCGACAGGCTATGGCTACACCTTC.

The chain links TRBV11-2 to TRBJ1-4, with 7 bases fitting TRBD1. Germline V lookup: CDR1 SGHAT, CDR2 FQNNGV. The CDR3 runs to 16 residues. The V gene end was trimmed by 5 bases and the J gene end by 0 bases; junction bases not matched to a gene: 6. The CDR3 loop reads CASSRQGGTTNEKLFF. The CDR3 coding sequence is TGTGCCAGCAGCCGGCAGGGGGGAACAACTAATGAAAAACTGTTTTTT.

The rearrangement links TRBV21-1 to TRBJ1-1. TRBV21-1 is designated a pseudogene. This CDR3 contains 15 residues. The CDR3: CASSSRRTSDTEAFF. In nucleotides, the CDR3 is TGTGCCAGCAGCTCCCGCAGGACTTCGGACACTGAAGCTTTCTTT.

The chain has TRBV2 and TRBJ2-7, with a possible D match to TRBD2 (6 bases). CDR1 is SNHLY, CDR2 FYNNEI, per germline. Trimming stripped 6 bases from V and 4 bases from J, with 16 bases between. The CDR3 length is 14 residues. The DNA for the CDR3 is TGTGCCAGCAGCGGGCCGGGAGCGGGTTACGAGCAGTACTTC. As protein: CASSGPGAGYEQYF.

As to this clone: Other DNA sequences in the same sample also yield this CDR3. CDR3 sequence (DNA): TGTGCCAGCAGCGCCGGACAGGGCTCCTATGGCTACACCTTC. As protein: CASSAGQGSYGYTF. The rearrangement joins TRBV9 to TRBJ1-2; 8 nucleotides line up with TRBD1. Germline-derived CDR1 and CDR2 are SGDLS and YYNGEE. With V trimmed by 3 bases and J by 4 bases, 5 bases remained unmatched. This CDR3 spans 14 amino acids.